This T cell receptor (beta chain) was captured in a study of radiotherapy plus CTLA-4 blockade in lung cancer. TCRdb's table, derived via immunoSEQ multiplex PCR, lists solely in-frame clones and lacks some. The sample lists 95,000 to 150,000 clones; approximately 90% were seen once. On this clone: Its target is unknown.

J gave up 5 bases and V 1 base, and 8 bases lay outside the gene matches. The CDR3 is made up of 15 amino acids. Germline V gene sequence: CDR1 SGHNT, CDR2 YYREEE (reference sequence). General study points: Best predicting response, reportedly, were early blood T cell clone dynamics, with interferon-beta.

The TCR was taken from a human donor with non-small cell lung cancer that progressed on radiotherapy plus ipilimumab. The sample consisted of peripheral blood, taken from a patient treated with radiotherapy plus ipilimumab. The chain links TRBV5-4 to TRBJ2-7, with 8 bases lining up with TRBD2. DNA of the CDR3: TGTGCCAGCAGCTTGTGGGCAGCGGGAGCCCACGAGCAGTACTTC. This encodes CASSLWAAGAHEQYF.